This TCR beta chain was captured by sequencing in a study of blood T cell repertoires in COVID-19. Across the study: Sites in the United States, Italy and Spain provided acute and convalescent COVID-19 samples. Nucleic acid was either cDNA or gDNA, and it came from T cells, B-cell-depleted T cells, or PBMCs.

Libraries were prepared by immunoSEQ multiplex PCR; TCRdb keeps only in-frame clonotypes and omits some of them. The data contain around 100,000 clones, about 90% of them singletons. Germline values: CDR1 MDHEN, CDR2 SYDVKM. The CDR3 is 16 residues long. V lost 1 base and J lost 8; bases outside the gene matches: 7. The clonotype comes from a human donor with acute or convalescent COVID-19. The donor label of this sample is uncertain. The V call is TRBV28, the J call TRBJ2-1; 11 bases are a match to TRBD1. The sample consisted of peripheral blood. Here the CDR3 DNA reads TGTGCCAGCAGTTTATATGGACAGGGGGCGTCAGATGAGCAGTTCTTC. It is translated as CASSLYGQGASDEQFF.